These 20 T cell receptor beta chains came from one sample sequenced in a study of T cells in localized non-small cell lung cancer. Profiled with immunoSEQ multiplex PCR; TCRdb holds only in-frame clones, not every one. This repertoire shows some 3,000 clones, 35% to 40% found once; its top ten account for 8.4%. This specimen was normal lung tissue next to the tumor, taken before any cancer treatment. These receptor sequences come from a woman aged 40 to 75 with stage I lung adenocarcinoma.

This chain links TRBV18 with TRBJ2-3, with D perhaps TRBD2 (5 bases). V was shortened by 4 bases and J by 6 bases, with 8 bases between the two germline ends. CDR3 length: 12 residues. The germline CDR1 and CDR2 sequences are KGHSH and LQKENI. The CDR3 DNA sequence: TGTGCCAGCTCACTTACTAGGGATACGCAGTATTTT. Translated: CASSLTRDTQYF.

This chain links TRBV19 with TRBJ1-5; D call uncertain. V was cut by 6 bases and J by 4 bases, with 13 bases left in between. There are 14 residues in the CDR3. Germline CDR1 and CDR2: LNHDA and SQIVND (reference sequence). Written as DNA, the CDR3 is TGTGCCAGTAGGAGAGAGGGCAGGAATCAGCCCCAGCATTTT. Protein product: CASRREGRNQPQHF.

This clone was found a few times. The chain links TRBV11-3 to TRBJ2-7; 11 positions match TRBD2. Germline trimming cut 5 bases from V and 9 bases from J; bases unmatched to any gene: 9. The length of the CDR3 is 14 residues. The germline CDR1 and CDR2 sequences are SGHNT and YENEEA. For the CDR3, the DNA is TGTGCCAGCAGCCTTAGCGGGAGGGAAGTCGGGCAGTACTTC. This codes for CASSLSGREVGQYF. The full variable domain, completed using reference TRBV11-3 and TRBJ2-7, is EAGVVQSPRYKIIEKKQPVAFWCNPISGHNTLYWYLQNLGQGPELLIRYENEEAVDDSQLPKDRFSAERLKGVDSTLKIQPAELGDSAVYLCASSLSGREVGQYFGPGTRLTVT.

This clone came up a few times. This chain uses TRBV9 with TRBJ2-7; 13 bases fit TRBD2. Germline V CDR1 and CDR2: SGDLS, YYNGEE. Unmatched junction bases numbered 10, after V lost 4 bases and J lost 3 bases. CDR3 size: 17 residues. The CDR3 DNA sequence: TGTGCCAGCAGCCCCGGGACTAGCGGGAATCTGTTCTACGAGCAGTACTTC. Its translation: CASSPGTSGNLFYEQYF. The full variable domain, completed using reference TRBV9 and TRBJ2-7, is DSGVTQTPKHLITATGQRVTLRCSPRSGDLSVYWYQQSLDQGLQFLIQYYNGEERAKGNILERFSAQQFPDLHSELNLSSLELGDSALYFCASSPGTSGNLFYEQYFGPGTRLTVT.

This clone was found a few times. The chain employs TRBV11-3 and TRBJ2-1; D ambiguous. The CDR3 length is 14 residues. CDR1 is SGHNT, CDR2 YENEEA, per germline. Trimming left V 3 bases short and J 5 bases short, with 11 bases between. CDR3 loop: CASSLEWVHNEQFF. CDR3 nucleotides: TGTGCCAGCAGCTTGGAGTGGGTCCACAATGAGCAGTTCTTC.

This chain links TRBV25-1 with TRBJ2-1; the match to TRBD2 covers 11 bases. V was pared by 1 base and J by 4 bases, with 9 bases of the junction left unmatched. The CDR3 covers 18 residues. CDR1 and CDR2 from the germline V gene are MGHDK and SYGVNS. Written as DNA, the CDR3 is TGTGCCAGCAGTGAATGGGGGCAGGGGACTAGCGGATACAATGAGCAGTTCTTC. Protein product: CASSEWGQGTSGYNEQFF. Based on the CDR3 plus reference TRBV25-1 and TRBJ2-1, the full variable domain is EADIYQTPRYLVIGTGKKITLECSQTMGHDKMYWYQQDPGMELHLIHYSYGVNSTEKGDLSSESTVSRIRTEHFPLTLESARPSHTSQYLCASSEWGQGTSGYNEQFFGPGTRLTVL.

This clone was seen a few times. The chain employs TRBV6-1 and TRBJ1-4, with TRBD1 as a possible D gene (5 bases). Germline V lookup: CDR1 MNHNS, CDR2 SASEGT. The V gene lost 2 bases and the J gene lost 5 bases, with 30 bases spanning the gap. This CDR3 region has 21 residues. CDR3 in amino acids: CASSEFIPGRGSRGVNEKLFF. For the CDR3, the DNA is TGTGCCAGCAGTGAATTTATTCCAGGACGGGGCAGCCGAGGGGTGAATGAAAAACTGTTTTTT.

The V call is TRBV30, the J call TRBJ2-6; TRBD2 matches at 7 bases. V shed 3 bases, J shed 4 bases, and the junction held 6 bases outside the gene matches. Looked up from germline, CDR1 is GTSNPN and CDR2 is SVGIG (reference sequence). The length of the CDR3 is 15 residues. CDR3 nucleotides: TGTGCCTGGAGCAGCGGGGCGGACGGGGCCAACGTCCTGACTTTC. It codes for CAWSSGADGANVLTF.

The genes are TRBV18 and TRBJ1-2, with a weak D call TRBD1 (6 bases). V lost 3 bases and J 5 bases, leaving 13 bases between the germline ends. The CDR3 extends over 14 amino acids. The germline gives CDR1 KGHSH, CDR2 LQKENI. The CDR3 DNA reads as TGTGCCAGCTCACCCAGGGGATCCTTATATGGCTACACCTTC. Its protein is CASSPRGSLYGYTF.

This clone was detected only a few times. The chain links TRBV28 to TRBJ2-4; D unclear. Trimming stripped 5 bases from V and 0 bases from J, with 14 bases between. This CDR3 contains 16 residues. Germline V gene lookup returns CDR1 MDHEN and CDR2 SYDVKM. CDR3 bases: TGTGCCAGCAGTCCTCACCCCAGTTTAGCCAAAAACATTCAGTACTTC. Amino acids: CASSPHPSLAKNIQYF.

The chain recombines TRBV7-5 with TRBJ2-1; TRBD2, as called in the table, went unchecked against the DNA. TRBV7-5 is given as a pseudogene. The CDR3 runs 14 residues. CDR3 region: CASSLILAGHEQFF. Written as DNA, the CDR3 is TGTGCCAGCAGCTTAATCCTAGCGGGACATGAGCAGTTCTTC.

This clone came up a few times. The chain combines TRBV12-5 with TRBJ1-1, with D uncertain. V was clipped by 11 bases and J by 4 bases, with 14 bases between them. The germline CDR1 and CDR2 sequences are LGHNT and FRNRAP. The CDR3 runs to 12 residues. CDR3 DNA: TGTGCTTCCACCAAGGATAGCACTGAAGCTTTCTTT. This gives the protein CASTKDSTEAFF.

This clone came up a few times. The chain employs TRBV28 and TRBJ2-7; unclear D gene. From germline, CDR1 is MDHEN and CDR2 SYDVKM. V was trimmed by 2 bases and J by 0 bases, leaving 11 bases between them. The CDR3 length is 15 residues. The CDR3 is CASSLRSVGSYEQYF. CDR3 bases: TGTGCCAGCAGTTTAAGGTCGGTTGGCTCCTACGAGCAGTACTTC.

V gene TRBV19 combines with J gene TRBJ2-3; no clear D gene. Germline-derived CDR1 and CDR2 are LNHDA and SQIVND (reference sequence). This CDR3 is 14 amino acids long. Trimming shortened V by 10 bases and J by 0 bases, and 14 bases separated the two germline ends. CDR3 sequence reads: CATGLRFSTDTQYF. In DNA form, the CDR3 reads TGTGCCACCGGTCTAAGGTTTAGCACAGATACGCAGTATTTT.

CDR3 region: CASSSTGNLPDTQYF. The CDR3 region has the DNA TGTGCCAGCAGTTCGACAGGGAACTTGCCAGATACGCAGTATTTT. The chain joins TRBV6-8 to TRBJ2-3; 7 bases match TRBD1. This CDR3 is built from 15 residues. The germline V gene has CDR1 MNHGY and CDR2 SAAAGT. After removal of 4 bases from V and 4 bases from J, the junction contained 8 bases not matched to a gene.

This clone showed up just a few times. The rearrangement links TRBV28 to TRBJ1-5; 7 nucleotides line up with TRBD1. This CDR3 spans 13 amino acids. V lost 2 bases, J lost 5 bases, and 0 bases stayed unmatched. The germline V gene encodes CDR1 MDHEN and CDR2 SYDVKM. CDR3 coding DNA: TGTGCCAGCAGTTTAACAGGGGATCAGCCCCAGCATTTT. Amino acid sequence: CASSLTGDQPQHF.

V usage is TRBV19 and J usage is TRBJ2-7; 10 positions match TRBD2. V trimming: 4 bases; J trimming: 5 bases; junction bases outside the gene matches: 8. The length of the CDR3 is 15 residues. CDR1 is LNHDA, CDR2 SQIVND, per germline (reference sequence). CDR3: CASSTSSGSPNEQYF. CDR3 sequence (DNA): TGTGCCAGTAGTACTTCTAGCGGGAGCCCCAACGAGCAGTACTTC. The full variable domain, with the rest looked up from reference TRBV19 and TRBJ2-7, is DGGITQSPKYLFRKEGQNVTLSCEQNLNHDAMYWYRQDPGQGLRLIYYSQIVNDFQKGDIAEGYSVSREKKESFPLTVTSAQKNPTAFYLCASSTSSGSPNEQYFGPGTRLTVT.

The chain carries TRBV2 and TRBJ2-3; perhaps D is TRBD1 or TRBD2 (5 bases each). V lost 9 bases to trimming and J lost 3 bases, with 22 bases between them. CDR1 and CDR2 (germline): SNHLY, FYNNEI. The CDR3 runs to 16 residues. CDR3 region: CASAPGLGVATDTQYF. The CDR3 DNA sequence: TGTGCCAGTGCCCCCGGCCTGGGGGTAGCGACAGATACGCAGTATTTT.

This chain uses TRBV29-1 with TRBJ1-1, with a tentative D call TRBD1 (5 bases). The V and J ends lost 0 bases and 9 bases respectively, with 26 bases between them. Germline loops: CDR1 SQVTM, CDR2 ANQGSEA. CDR3 length equals 17 residues. The CDR3, as DNA: TGCAGCGTTGAAGATCTCGGAGGGGCCTCAATCGGGGGGAAAGCTTTCTTT. Encoded protein: CSVEDLGGASIGGKAFF.

J is TRBJ2-7 and V is TRBV18; 7 positions agree with TRBD1. Germline V gene data show CDR1 as KGHSH and CDR2 as LQKENI. J was trimmed by 6 bases and V by 5 bases; bases with no gene match: 4. The length of the CDR3 is 12 residues. CDR3: CASSDRVGEQYF. CDR3 in DNA: TGTGCCAGCTCAGACAGGGTGGGCGAGCAGTACTTC.